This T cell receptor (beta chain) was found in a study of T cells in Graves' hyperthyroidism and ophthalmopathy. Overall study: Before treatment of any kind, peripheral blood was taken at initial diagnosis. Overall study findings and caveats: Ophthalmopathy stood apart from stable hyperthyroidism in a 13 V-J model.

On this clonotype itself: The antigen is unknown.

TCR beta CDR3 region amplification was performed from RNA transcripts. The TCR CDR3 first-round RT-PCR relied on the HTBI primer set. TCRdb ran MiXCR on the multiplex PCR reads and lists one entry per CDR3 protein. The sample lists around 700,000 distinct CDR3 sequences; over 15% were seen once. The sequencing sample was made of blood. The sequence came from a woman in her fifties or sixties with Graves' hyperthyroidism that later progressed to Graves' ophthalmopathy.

The CDR3 loop reads CASSIAGSSYEQYF. CDR3 coding DNA: TGTGCCAGTAGTATCGCAGGGAGCTCCTACGAGCAGTACTTC. This sequence joins TRBV19 and TRBJ2-7; D tentatively reads TRBD1 or TRBD2 (5 bases each). Germline values: CDR1 LNHDA, CDR2 SQIVND (reference sequence). The CDR3 runs 14 residues. Trimming pared 3 bases from V and 0 bases from J, leaving 9 bases between.